These 21 T cell receptor beta chains came from one sample sequenced in a study of cytomegalovirus exposure and HLA in healthy donors. Both 60 Vbeta primers and 13 Jbeta primers went into the PCR. TCRdb keeps only in-frame clones here, not all; method: immunoSEQ multiplex PCR. The sample carries some 170,000 clones, about three quarters recorded once. Sequenced material: PBMCs. The receptors shown here come from a woman aged 25 to 39 in good health and CMV-seronegative.

The chain couples TRBV2 to TRBJ2-7; D uncertain. V dropped 2 bases and J dropped 3 bases, with 8 bases sitting between them. This CDR3 has 13 residues. Germline loops: CDR1 SNHLY, CDR2 FYNNEI. CDR3 sequence (DNA): TGTGCCAGCAGTGAAAGGAGAAGCTACGAGCAGTACTTC. This codes for CASSERRSYEQYF.

This chain connects TRBV5-1 to TRBJ1-6, with no clear D. Deletions cut 0 bases from V and 2 bases from J, with 6 bases between. CDR3 length: 15 residues. The V gene's germline CDR1 is SGHRS and CDR2 YFSETQ. The CDR3 DNA is TGCGCCAGCAGCTTGGAAACAGCCTATAATTCACCCCTCCACTTT. This sequence encodes CASSLETAYNSPLHF.

The chain employs TRBV11-3 and TRBJ2-2; perhaps TRBD2 as D (7 bases). This CDR3 is 17 amino acids long. The ends were cut back, 5 bases at V and 3 bases at J, with 19 bases in the middle. Germline V gene lookup returns CDR1 SGHNT and CDR2 YENEEA. The CDR3 reads CASSPRGAGRDTGELFF. The CDR3 nucleotides read TGTGCCAGCAGCCCCCGGGGGGCAGGGAGGGACACCGGGGAGCTGTTTTTT.

The chain joins TRBV11-2 to TRBJ2-5, with D perhaps TRBD2 (6 bases). V was clipped by 0 bases and J by 14 bases, with 16 bases between them. Germline CDR1 is SGHAT and CDR2 is FQNNGV. The CDR3 spans 13 residues. CDR3 sequence: CASSLDLFASVYF. The CDR3 bases are TGTGCCAGCAGCTTAGATCTTTTTGCTAGCGTCTACTTC.

This sequence joins TRBV4-2 and TRBJ1-2; maybe TRBD1 (6 bases). CDR3 length: 16 residues. The germline CDR1 and CDR2 sequences are LGHNA and YNFKEQ. The germline V and J ends were trimmed by 0 bases and 4 bases, with 15 bases remaining between them. CDR3 in amino acids: CASSQEIAGVGYGYTF. The CDR3 DNA sequence: TGTGCCAGCAGCCAAGAGATCGCAGGGGTGGGCTATGGCTACACCTTC.

This clone turned up a few times. V usage is TRBV19 and J usage is TRBJ2-7; D is ambiguous. With 7 bases removed from V and 0 bases from J, the gap between germline ends came to 13 bases. Germline CDR1 LNHDA, CDR2 SQIVND (reference sequence). The CDR3 loop spans 14 amino acids. The CDR3 DNA sequence: TGTGCCAGTACCCCTACAGTGCTCTCCTACGAGCAGTACTTC. Its protein is CASTPTVLSYEQYF.

The table lists this clone with a few counts. CDR3 amino acids: CASSLSPSLSGANVLTF. As DNA, the CDR3 is TGTGCCAGCAGCTTAAGTCCTTCCCTCTCTGGGGCCAACGTCCTGACTTTC. The J gene is TRBJ2-6, the V gene TRBV7-3, with D hard to call. Trimming removed 1 base at V and 0 bases at J, with 10 bases between. Looked up from germline, CDR1 is SGHTA and CDR2 is FQGTGA. The length of the CDR3 is 17 residues. Complete variable domain (other parts from reference TRBV7-3 and TRBJ2-6): GAGVSQTPSNKVTEKGKYVELRCDPISGHTALYWYRQSLGQGPEFLIYFQGTGAADDSGLPNDRFFAVRPEGSVSTLKIQRTERGDSAVYLCASSLSPSLSGANVLTFGAGSRLTVL.

The chain combines TRBV4-2 with TRBJ1-3; D is uncertain. CDR3 length equals 14 residues. In germline, CDR1 is LGHNA, CDR2 YNFKEQ. V dropped 0 bases and J dropped 8 bases, with 11 bases sitting between them. CDR3 DNA sequence: TGTGCCAGCAGCCAAGACGCAGAAGTCGACACCATATATTTT. Translating it yields CASSQDAEVDTIYF.

The V call is TRBV6-5, the J call TRBJ2-2, with 7 nucleotides matching TRBD1. CDR3 length: 15 residues. Looked up from germline, CDR1 is MNHEY and CDR2 is SVGAGI. Trimming at V came to 6 bases and at J to 2 bases, leaving 6 bases not matched to a gene. Here the CDR3 DNA reads TGTGCCAGCAGATCCGGGACAGTCAACACCGGGGAGCTGTTTTTT. It yields the protein CASRSGTVNTGELFF.

The rearrangement uses TRBV5-4 and TRBJ2-1, with a tentative D call TRBD1 (6 bases). This CDR3 has 12 amino acids. The V end was cut by 4 bases, the J end by 10 bases, with 12 bases between. Germline values: CDR1 SGHNT, CDR2 YYREEE (reference sequence). The CDR3 sequence is CASSPAGTEQFF. Written as DNA, the CDR3 is TGTGCCAGCAGCCCCGCCGGGACAGAGCAGTTCTTC.

The chain is built from TRBV6-1 and TRBJ2-2; 7 bases fit TRBD1. The CDR3 is 15 amino acids. Per the germline V gene, CDR1 is MNHNS and CDR2 is SASEGT. V lost 6 bases, J lost 2 bases, and 6 bases stayed unmatched. CDR3 sequence reads: CASSRDSPNTGELFF. CDR3 nucleotides: TGTGCCAGCAGCCGGGACAGCCCTAACACCGGGGAGCTGTTTTTT.

The chain carries TRBV7-9 and TRBJ2-5, with D perhaps matching TRBD1 (7 bases). There are 13 residues in the CDR3. V dropped 11 bases and J dropped 4 bases, with 17 bases sitting between them. In germline, CDR1 is SEHNR, CDR2 FQNEAQ (reference sequence). The CDR3 DNA sequence: TGTGCCGCGGGGCCAAGGGACAGAGAGACCCAGTACTTC. It is translated as CAAGPRDRETQYF.

Written as DNA, the CDR3 is TGTGCCAGCAGCGGAACGTGGGAGCTGGAGACCCAGTACTTC. Protein sequence: CASSGTWELETQYF. The chain joins TRBV28 to TRBJ2-5; D may be TRBD2 (5 bases). With 6 bases removed from V and 5 bases from J, the gap between germline ends came to 16 bases. The length of the CDR3 is 14 residues. Germline lookup yields CDR1 MDHEN and CDR2 SYDVKM. The full variable domain, completed using reference TRBV28 and TRBJ2-5, is DVKVTQSSRYLVKRTGEKVFLECVQDMDHENMFWYRQDPGLGLRLIYFSYDVKMKEKGDIPEGYSVSREKKERFSLILESASTNQTSMYLCASSGTWELETQYFGPGTRLLVL.

V usage is TRBV11-2 and J usage is TRBJ2-5; 7 nucleotides match TRBD2. Germline values: CDR1 SGHAT, CDR2 FQNNGV. V lost 5 bases to trimming and J lost 5 bases; unmatched junction nucleotides: 14. The length of the CDR3 is 16 residues. This CDR3 is CASSPISAGAGETQYF. In nucleotides, the CDR3 is TGTGCCAGCAGCCCCATTAGTGCGGGAGCAGGCGAGACCCAGTACTTC.

This clone occurred a few times. The V and J genes are TRBV12-2 and TRBJ1-2; the D call of TRBD1 is as the table states it, not checked on the DNA. TRBV12-2 is a pseudogene. CDR3 length equals 12 residues. CDR3 in amino acids: CASRVQGFCYTF. The CDR3 region has the DNA TGTGCAAGTCGCGTGCAGGGTTTTTGCTACACCTTC.

The chain is built from TRBV4-2 and TRBJ2-5; 7 nucleotides line up with TRBD1. Germline assignment: CDR1 LGHNA and CDR2 YNFKEQ. The CDR3 runs to 14 residues. With 3 bases clipped from V and 2 bases from J, the junction kept 3 bases outside the gene matches. CDR3 residues: CASSHGQVQETQYF. The CDR3 nucleotides read TGTGCCAGCAGCCACGGACAGGTACAAGAGACCCAGTACTTC.

This clone was recorded a few times. This sequence joins TRBV5-1 and TRBJ1-4, with D perhaps matching TRBD1 (5 bases). V was pared by 0 bases and J by 8 bases, with 11 bases between. CDR1 and CDR2 (germline): SGHRS, YFSETQ. The CDR3 covers 14 residues. The CDR3 bases are TGCGCCAGCAGCTTGGCGGGGGATTCGGAAAAACTGTTTTTT. This encodes CASSLAGDSEKLFF.

This clone was seen just once. This chain uses TRBV6-5 with TRBJ1-4, with D maybe TRBD1 (5 bases). The V gene's germline CDR1 is MNHEY and CDR2 SVGAGI. The CDR3 covers 14 residues. Trimming shortened V by 2 bases and J by 7 bases, and 11 bases separated the two germline ends. The CDR3 DNA sequence: TGTGCCAGCAGTTACAGTAGGGGCCGTGAAAAACTGTTTTTT. This translates into CASSYSRGREKLFF.

J is TRBJ2-1 and V is TRBV11-1; D might be TRBD1 (6 bases). In germline, CDR1 is SGHAT, CDR2 FQDESV (reference sequence). The CDR3 length is 15 residues. Trimming cost V 5 bases and J 8 bases, with 19 bases left between them. CDR3 amino acids: CASSRAGALIHEQFF. The CDR3 DNA sequence: TGTGCCAGCAGCCGCGCAGGGGCGCTTATCCATGAGCAGTTCTTC. The full variable domain, rest sourced from reference TRBV11-1 and TRBJ2-1, is EAEVAQSPRYKITEKSQAVAFWCDPISGHATLYWYRQILGQGPELLVQFQDESVVDDSQLPKDRFSAERLKGVDSTLKIQPAELGDSAMYLCASSRAGALIHEQFFGPGTRLTVL.

The V gene is TRBV7-6, the J gene TRBJ2-7; tentative D call: TRBD1 (5 bases). Germline V gives CDR1 SGHVS, CDR2 FNYEAQ. The CDR3 loop spans 13 amino acids. The V and J ends lost 5 bases and 2 bases respectively, with 10 bases between them. The CDR3 DNA sequence: TGTGCCAGCAGCACGGACACCGCCTACGAGCAGTACTTC. Amino acid sequence: CASSTDTAYEQYF. The variable domain in full, with the rest retrieved from reference TRBV7-6 and TRBJ2-7, is GAGVSQSPRYKVTKRGQDVALRCDPISGHVSLYWYRQALGQGPEFLTYFNYEAQQDKSGLPNDRFSAERPEGSISTLTIQRTEQRDSAMYRCASSTDTAYEQYFGPGTRLTVT.

This rearrangement joins TRBV4-2 to TRBJ2-1; TRBD1 is a possible D gene (6 bases). CDR3 length: 14 residues. CDR1 is LGHNA and CDR2 is YNFKEQ in the germline V gene. V lost 3 bases, J lost 5 bases, and 11 bases lay in between. The CDR3 reads CASSHPTGDNEQFF. The CDR3 DNA follows: TGTGCCAGCAGCCACCCGACAGGCGACAATGAGCAGTTCTTC.